These 18 T cell receptor beta chains share one sample of origin, sequenced in a study of human T cells and chemical hapten exposure. Via MiXCR, TCRdb re-called the RACE reads, giving one row per CDR3 protein. The data show around 75,000 distinct CDR3 sequences, about 9.3% seen once. Time point given: patch test 2, 6 weeks after DPC sensitization. The treatment denotes: therapeutic diphenylcyclopropenone sensitization with weekly scalp DPC. Sequencing used whole blood, obtained in connection with sensitization to the hapten diphenylcyclopropenone (DPC). The receptors derive from a woman aged 50 to 60 with alopecia areata. Some clones in this sample may be carry-over from other donors' samples.

This clonotype was seen a handful of times. The gene calls are TRBV18 and TRBJ1-2, with 7 bases identical to TRBD1. Trimming cost V 3 bases and J 6 bases; bases outside gene matches: 7. The germline V gene encodes CDR1 KGHSH and CDR2 LQKENI. The CDR3 sequence is 14 residues long. The CDR3 is CASSPVDREDGYTF. The CDR3 nucleotides read TGTGCCAGCTCACCGGTCGACAGGGAGGATGGCTACACCTTC.

The V call is TRBV18, the J call TRBJ1-2; D possibly corresponds to TRBD1 (5 bases). The CDR3 covers 16 residues. With 2 bases removed from V and 0 bases from J, the gap between germline ends came to 13 bases. Germline V CDR1 and CDR2: KGHSH, LQKENI. Written as DNA, the CDR3 is TGTGCCAGCTCACCAAGCCGCGACAGCGCTAACTATGGCTACACCTTC. Translated: CASSPSRDSANYGYTF.

This clonotype was detected a few times. The rearrangement links TRBV29-1 to TRBJ1-1; D uncertain. Trimming removed 5 bases from V and 4 bases from J, with 11 bases in between. Germline V CDR1 and CDR2: SQVTM, ANQGSEA. The CDR3 has 12 amino acids. The CDR3 region has the DNA TGCAGCGTTTCCCCCTCGGGCACTGAAGCTTTCTTT. Translation gives CSVSPSGTEAFF.

The V call is TRBV4-2, the J call TRBJ2-1; perhaps TRBD1 as D (6 bases). The germline V gene encodes CDR1 LGHNA and CDR2 YNFKEQ. The V end lost 1 base, the J end lost 0 bases, and 10 bases lay between the germline ends. This CDR3 comprises 16 residues. CDR3 sequence (DNA): TGTGCCAGCAGCCAAGTAAGAGGGGGCTCCTACAATGAGCAGTTCTTC. Translating it yields CASSQVRGGSYNEQFF.

A few counts support this clonotype. The CDR3 nucleotides read TGTGCCACCAGCAGAGAAAATGACAGGTTGGATGAGCAGTTCTTC. Protein: CATSRENDRLDEQFF. This chain joins TRBV15 and TRBJ2-1; possibly TRBD1 for D (6 bases). Trimming took off 0 bases at V and 8 bases at J, with 14 bases between the two ends. The V gene's germline CDR1 is LNHNV and CDR2 YYDKDF (reference sequence). The CDR3 is 15 residues long.

A few counts support this clonotype. This chain joins TRBV28 and TRBJ1-4, with D hard to call. Germline CDR1 MDHEN, CDR2 SYDVKM. This CDR3 has 14 amino acids. V lost 3 bases and J 1 base, leaving 6 bases between the germline ends. CDR3 in amino acids: CASSLAGTNEKLFF. The CDR3 coding sequence is TGTGCCAGCAGTTTGGCAGGAACTAATGAAAAACTGTTTTTT.

V and J are TRBV6-1 and TRBJ2-1; 10 positions match TRBD2. After removal of 6 bases from V and 7 bases from J, the junction contained 9 bases not matched to a gene. The CDR3 loop spans 15 amino acids. Germline lookup yields CDR1 MNHNS and CDR2 SASEGT. The CDR3 sequence is CASRAAGGPRNEQFF. The DNA for the CDR3 is TGTGCCAGCAGGGCAGCGGGAGGGCCGCGAAATGAGCAGTTCTTC.

This clonotype was counted at least ten times. This chain links TRBV6-5 with TRBJ1-4, with D tentatively TRBD1 (6 bases). The germline V gene encodes CDR1 MNHEY and CDR2 SVGAGI. V was pared by 3 bases and J by 8 bases, with 19 bases between. The CDR3 runs to 16 residues. Here the CDR3 DNA reads TGTGCCAGCAGTTATGGGTCTCGGGGGGCCCGGGAAAAACTGTTTTTT. Protein sequence: CASSYGSRGAREKLFF.

The chain combines TRBV29-1 with TRBJ1-1; D remains unclear. There are 13 residues in the CDR3. Germline values: CDR1 SQVTM, CDR2 ANQGSEA. V lost 5 bases, J lost 1 base, and 11 bases lay in between. CDR3 coding DNA: TGCAGCGTTCGTCCCGGTCCGAACACTGAAGCTTTCTTT. This translates into CSVRPGPNTEAFF.

V usage is TRBV4-2 and J usage is TRBJ1-5; D perhaps matches TRBD1 (6 bases). The CDR3 contains 14 residues. The germline gives CDR1 LGHNA, CDR2 YNFKEQ. V lost 3 bases to trimming and J lost 5 bases, with 11 bases between them. The CDR3 DNA reads as TGTGCCAGCAGCCATAGGGAGGGGGATCAGCCCCAGCATTTT. Protein sequence: CASSHREGDQPQHF.

The table lists this clonotype with a few counts. The rearrangement links TRBV29-1 to TRBJ2-7; a possible D gene is TRBD1 (5 bases). CDR3 length: 13 residues. Trimming took 2 bases from V and 4 from J, leaving 12 bases between them. Germline CDR1 SQVTM, CDR2 ANQGSEA. CDR3 nucleotides: TGCAGCGTTGAATTTCCGCAGGGTTACGAGCAGTACTTC. Protein product: CSVEFPQGYEQYF.

This clonotype has ten or more counts. The chain recombines TRBV5-1 with TRBJ2-6; no clear D gene. The CDR3 has 14 amino acids. Germline assignment: CDR1 SGHRS and CDR2 YFSETQ. Trimming removed 6 bases at V and 2 bases at J, with 9 bases between. CDR3 sequence reads: CASIDGAGANVLTF. CDR3 sequence (DNA): TGCGCCAGCATCGACGGCGCTGGGGCCAACGTCCTGACTTTC.

At least ten counts were recorded for this clonotype. The chain has TRBV11-3 and TRBJ2-2; D is undetermined. The CDR3 covers 14 residues. Germline V lookup: CDR1 SGHNT, CDR2 YENEEA. V was trimmed by 5 bases and J by 2 bases, leaving 9 bases between them. DNA for the CDR3: TGTGCCAGCAGCCCGGATCCCAACACCGGGGAGCTGTTTTTT. It specifies CASSPDPNTGELFF.

V and J are TRBV28 and TRBJ1-2; TRBD1 might be the D (6 bases). The CDR3 has 14 residues. The V gene lost 7 bases and the J gene lost 3 bases, with 15 bases spanning the gap. CDR1 is MDHEN and CDR2 is SYDVKM in the germline V gene. CDR3 nucleotide sequence: TGTGCCAGCACCAACCAAGGACAGTACTATGGCTACACCTTC. Translated, it gives CASTNQGQYYGYTF.

J is TRBJ2-1 and V is TRBV12-3 or TRBV12-4; tentatively, D is TRBD1 (6 bases). CDR3 size: 14 residues. In nucleotides, the CDR3 is TGTGCTAGTCAGCCGGGACACCTCTACAATGAGCAGTTCTTC. Amino acids: CASQPGHLYNEQFF.

This clonotype was detected many times. This chain joins TRBV6-1 and TRBJ2-3; D is possibly TRBD2 (6 bases). V lost 3 bases, J lost 4 bases, and 14 bases lay in between. The CDR3 has 15 residues. Germline V gene data show CDR1 as MNHNS and CDR2 as SASEGT. In DNA form, the CDR3 reads TGTGCCAGCAGTGATGCGGGGCCACTCTCAGATACGCAGTATTTT. The encoded protein is CASSDAGPLSDTQYF.

This clonotype has at least ten counts. The chain uses TRBV10-3 and TRBJ2-1; the D gene is possibly TRBD2 (6 bases). Germline V lookup: CDR1 ENHRY, CDR2 SYGVKD. V lost 6 bases to trimming and J lost 7 bases, with 25 bases between them. This CDR3 has 17 amino acids. DNA of the CDR3: TGTGCCATCAGGGAATCCACCGGGAGAATCCCAAAGAATGAGCAGTTCTTC. Translating it yields CAIRESTGRIPKNEQFF.

This rearrangement joins TRBV7-6 to TRBJ2-1; TRBD2 is a possible D gene (7 bases). The CDR3 loop spans 17 amino acids. Trimming pared 5 bases from V and 4 bases from J, leaving 21 bases between. Germline V lookup: CDR1 SGHVS, CDR2 FNYEAQ. The CDR3 sequence is CASSPRGGAGKYNEQFF. CDR3 DNA sequence: TGTGCCAGCAGCCCGCGAGGGGGGGCAGGAAAATACAATGAGCAGTTCTTC.